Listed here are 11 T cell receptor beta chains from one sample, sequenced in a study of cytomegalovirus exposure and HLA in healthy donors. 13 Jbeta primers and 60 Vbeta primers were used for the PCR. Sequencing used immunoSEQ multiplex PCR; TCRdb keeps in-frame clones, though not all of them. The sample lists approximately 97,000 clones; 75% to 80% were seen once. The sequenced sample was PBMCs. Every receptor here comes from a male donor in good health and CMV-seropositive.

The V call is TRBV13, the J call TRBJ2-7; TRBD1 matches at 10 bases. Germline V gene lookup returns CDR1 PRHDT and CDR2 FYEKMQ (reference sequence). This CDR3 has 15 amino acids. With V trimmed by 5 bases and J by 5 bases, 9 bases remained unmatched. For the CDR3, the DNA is TGTGCCAGCAGCCATCGACAGGGGGCCCTTCACGAGCAGTACTTC. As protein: CASSHRQGALHEQYF.

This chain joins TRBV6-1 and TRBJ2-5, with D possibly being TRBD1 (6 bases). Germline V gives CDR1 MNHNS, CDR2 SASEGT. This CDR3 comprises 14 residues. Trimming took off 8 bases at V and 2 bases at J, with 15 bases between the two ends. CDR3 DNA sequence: TGTGCCAGCGGACGACAGGTAGTTCAAGAGACCCAGTACTTC. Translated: CASGRQVVQETQYF.

The CDR3 loop reads CASSFRDYPVSEQFF. Here the CDR3 DNA reads TGTGCCAGCAGCTTCCGGGACTACCCAGTTAGTGAGCAGTTCTTC. The rearrangement uses TRBV7-6 and TRBJ2-1, with 7 bases lining up with TRBD2. There are 15 residues in the CDR3. With V trimmed by 3 bases and J by 9 bases, 11 bases remained unmatched. In germline, CDR1 is SGHVS, CDR2 FNYEAQ.

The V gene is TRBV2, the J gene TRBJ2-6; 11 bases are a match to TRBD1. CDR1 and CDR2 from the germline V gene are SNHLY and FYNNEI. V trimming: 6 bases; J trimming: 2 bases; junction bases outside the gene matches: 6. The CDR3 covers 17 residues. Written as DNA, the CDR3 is TGTGCCAGCAGCCAAAGGGGACAGGGGGCTGGGGCCAACGTCCTGACTTTC. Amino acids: CASSQRGQGAGANVLTF.

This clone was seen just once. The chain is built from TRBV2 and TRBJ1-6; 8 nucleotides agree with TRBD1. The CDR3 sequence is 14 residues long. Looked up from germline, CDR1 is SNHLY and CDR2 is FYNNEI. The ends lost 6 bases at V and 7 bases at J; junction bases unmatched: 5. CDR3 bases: TGTGCCAGCAGACCGGGACAGGAAAATTCACCCCTCCACTTT. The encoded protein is CASRPGQENSPLHF.

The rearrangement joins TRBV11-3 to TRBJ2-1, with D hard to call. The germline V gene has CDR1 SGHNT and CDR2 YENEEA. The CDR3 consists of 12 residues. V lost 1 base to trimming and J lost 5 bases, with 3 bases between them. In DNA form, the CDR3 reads TGTGCCAGCAGCTTAGCGGACAATGAGCAGTTCTTC. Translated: CASSLADNEQFF. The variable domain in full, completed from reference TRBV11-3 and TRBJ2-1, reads EAGVVQSPRYKIIEKKQPVAFWCNPISGHNTLYWYLQNLGQGPELLIRYENEEAVDDSQLPKDRFSAERLKGVDSTLKIQPAELGDSAVYLCASSLADNEQFFGPGTRLTVL.

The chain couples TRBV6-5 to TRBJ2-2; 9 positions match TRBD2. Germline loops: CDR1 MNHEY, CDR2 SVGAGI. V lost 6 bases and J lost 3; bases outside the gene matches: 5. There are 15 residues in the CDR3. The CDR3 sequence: CASSRGGADTGELFF. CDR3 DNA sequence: TGTGCCAGCAGCCGCGGGGGGGCGGACACCGGGGAGCTGTTTTTT.

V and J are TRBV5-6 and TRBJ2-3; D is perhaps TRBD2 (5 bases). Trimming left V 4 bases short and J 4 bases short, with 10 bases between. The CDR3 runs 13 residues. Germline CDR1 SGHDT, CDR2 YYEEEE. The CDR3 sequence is CASSKGLADTQYF. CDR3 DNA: TGTGCCAGCAGCAAAGGACTGGCAGATACGCAGTATTTT. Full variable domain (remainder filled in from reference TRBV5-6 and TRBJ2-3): DAGVTQSPTHLIKTRGQQVTLRCSPKSGHDTVSWYQQALGQGPQFIFQYYEEEERQRGNFPDRFSGHQFPNYSSELNVNALLLGDSALYLCASSKGLADTQYFGPGTRLTVL.

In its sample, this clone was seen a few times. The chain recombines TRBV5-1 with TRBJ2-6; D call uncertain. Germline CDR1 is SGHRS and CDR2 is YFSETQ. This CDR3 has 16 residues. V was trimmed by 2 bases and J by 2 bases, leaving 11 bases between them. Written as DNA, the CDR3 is TGCGCCAGCAGCTTATCCCCGGTGGCTGGGGCCAACGTCCTGACTTTC. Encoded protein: CASSLSPVAGANVLTF.

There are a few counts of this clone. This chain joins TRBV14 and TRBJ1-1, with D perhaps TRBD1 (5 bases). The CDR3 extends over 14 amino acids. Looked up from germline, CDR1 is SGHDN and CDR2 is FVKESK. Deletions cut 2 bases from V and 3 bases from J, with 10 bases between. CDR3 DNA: TGTGCCAGCAGCCAACTTGGGGGGGACACTGAAGCTTTCTTT. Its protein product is CASSQLGGDTEAFF.

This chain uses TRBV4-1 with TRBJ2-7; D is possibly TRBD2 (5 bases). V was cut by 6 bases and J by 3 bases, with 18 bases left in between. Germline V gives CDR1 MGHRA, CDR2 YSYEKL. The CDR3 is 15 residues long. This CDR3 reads CASSLALAGIYEQYF. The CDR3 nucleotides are TGCGCCAGCAGTCTCGCTTTGGCGGGCATCTACGAGCAGTACTTC.